This TCR beta chain was found in a study of blood T cell repertoires in COVID-19. Clones were read by immunoSEQ multiplex PCR, and TCRdb kept only the in-frame ones, dropping some. Among 150,000 to 200,000 clones listed, roughly three quarters were seen once. V gave up 0 bases and J gave up 14 bases; unmatched junction bases: 7. Germline lookup yields CDR1 LGHNA and CDR2 YNFKEQ. This CDR3 has 13 amino acids. The chain uses TRBV4-2 and TRBJ2-1, with TRBD1 matching over 7 bases. This TCR came from a man in his 60s with active or convalescent COVID-19. The sequencing sample was made of peripheral blood. For the CDR3, the DNA is TGTGCCAGCAGCCAAGATCTGGGACAGCTGGAGTTCTTC. This sequence encodes CASSQDLGQLEFF.